This T cell receptor beta chain was profiled in a study of CD8 T cells in Susac syndrome. Turning to the study itself: When blood was drawn, the patients with Susac syndrome were therapy-naive, on corticosteroids, or on intravenous immunoglobulin alone.

TCR beta sequencing was performed on blood CD8+ and CD4+ T cells. Diagnostic criteria for definite or probable disease, in their recently defined form, were met by the patients with Susac syndrome. The length of the CDR3 is 15 residues. V shed 5 bases and J shed 5 bases, with 16 bases lying between them. CDR1 and CDR2 from the germline V gene are MDHEN and SYDVKM. About 0.5 to 1 ug RNA was reverse transcribed with random hexamers. Amplification of TCR beta CDR3 across 54 Vbeta and 13 Jbeta was performed with immunoSEQ multiplex PCR. TCRdb fed the immunoSEQ multiplex PCR reads into MiXCR, producing one record per CDR3 protein. This table holds under 250,000 distinct CDR3 sequences, about 94% found once.

The chain couples TRBV28 to TRBJ2-1, with D uncertain. The sample taken for sequencing was CD4+ T cells from PBMCs. The receptor was derived from a human donor with Susac syndrome. The CDR3: CASSPYYLGNNEQFF. The CDR3 DNA sequence: TGTGCCAGCAGTCCATATTACTTGGGAAACAATGAGCAGTTCTTC.